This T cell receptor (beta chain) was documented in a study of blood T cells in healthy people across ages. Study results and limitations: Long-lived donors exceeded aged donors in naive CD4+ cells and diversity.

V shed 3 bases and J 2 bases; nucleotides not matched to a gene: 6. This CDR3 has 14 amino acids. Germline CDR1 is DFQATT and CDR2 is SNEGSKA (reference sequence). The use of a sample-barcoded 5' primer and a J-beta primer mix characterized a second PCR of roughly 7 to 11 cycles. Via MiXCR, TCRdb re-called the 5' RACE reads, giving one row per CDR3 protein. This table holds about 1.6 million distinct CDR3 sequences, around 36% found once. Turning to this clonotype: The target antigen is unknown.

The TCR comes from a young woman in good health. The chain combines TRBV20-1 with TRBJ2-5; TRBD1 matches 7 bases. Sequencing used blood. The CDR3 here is CSASQGRGQETQYF. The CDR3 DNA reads TGCAGTGCTAGTCAGGGCAGGGGGCAAGAGACCCAGTACTTC.